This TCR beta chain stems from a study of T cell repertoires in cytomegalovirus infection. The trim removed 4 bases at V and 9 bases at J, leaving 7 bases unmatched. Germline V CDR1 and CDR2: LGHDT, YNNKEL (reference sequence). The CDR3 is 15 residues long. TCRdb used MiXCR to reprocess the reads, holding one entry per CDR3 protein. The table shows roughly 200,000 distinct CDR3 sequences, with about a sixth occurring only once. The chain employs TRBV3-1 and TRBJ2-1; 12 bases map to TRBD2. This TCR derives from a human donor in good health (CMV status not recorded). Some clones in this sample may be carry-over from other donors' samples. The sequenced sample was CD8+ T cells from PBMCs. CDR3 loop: CASSPTSGGPGEQFF. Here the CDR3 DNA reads TGTGCCAGCAGCCCCACTAGCGGGGGGCCGGGTGAGCAGTTCTTC.